A selection of T cell receptor beta chains follows, all from one sample in a study of response to subunit inactivated influenza vaccine. One entry per CDR3 protein, called by TCRdb with MiXCR from the RT-PCR reads. The table records about 620,000 distinct CDR3 sequences, around 11% of them present only once. This sample also appeared in a second study, on T cells expressing NK-cell markers.

Sequencing was performed on PBMCs from blood, taken on the day of vaccination. These receptors came from a man aged 50-59 years who received an inactivated influenza vaccine. The CDR3 runs from the conserved cysteine through the conserved F or W. The D gene is left open where the match is weak. Some rows mark clone size as missing; the rest say once, few, many or name a class of expanded clone.

V gene	D gene	J gene	clone size	CDR3 DNA	CDR3 protein
TRBV20-1	NA	TRBJ2-5	NA	TGCAGTGCTAGAGAGAACAGTGAGGCCCAGTACTTC	CSARENSEAQYF
TRBV3-1	NA	TRBJ2-2	few	TGTGCCAGCCGGATAGGCACCGGGGAGCTGTTTTTT	CASRIGTGELFF
TRBV12-3/TRBV12-4	NA	TRBJ1-3	NA	TGTGCCAGCAGTTTAGCCTGGGGGTGGGACCAGCTCGGAAACACCATATATTTT	CASSLAWGWDQLGNTIYF
TRBV30	NA	TRBJ1-1	many	TGTGCCTGGAGTGTATTAACTGAAGCTTTCTTT	CAWSVLTEAFF
TRBV20-1	TRBD1	TRBJ2-7	few	TGCAGTGCTATCTTCCGGGACAGGGGTCACGAGCAGTACTTC	CSAIFRDRGHEQYF
TRBV27	NA	TRBJ2-7	few	TGTGCCAGCAGTGACCTAAGGGTCTCCTACGAGCAGTACTTC	CASSDLRVSYEQYF
TRBV4-3	NA	TRBJ2-7	NA	TGCGCCAGCAGCCAAGATCCGCCTGTTATATGGGAGCAGTACTTC	CASSQDPPVIWEQYF
TRBV12-3/TRBV12-4	TRBD1	TRBJ2-5	many	TGTGCCAGCAGCTCCGGGACAGGGATCACCCAGTACTTC	CASSSGTGITQYF
TRBV29-1	NA	TRBJ2-1	few	TGCAGCGTTGGTCAGGGATTAAATGAGCAGTTCTTC	CSVGQGLNEQFF
TRBV10-3	NA	TRBJ2-1	NA	TGTGCCATCAGTGAGTCGGGCAGGGCTATTTACAATGAGCAGTTCTTC	CAISESGRAIYNEQFF
TRBV4-3	NA	TRBJ1-2	NA	TGCGCCAGCAGCATCCGGGACATGGAAGCCAACTATGGCTACACCTTC	CASSIRDMEANYGYTF
TRBV4-3	NA	TRBJ1-1	NA	TGCGCCAGCAGCCATACAGCGGAGACTGAAGCTTTCTTT	CASSHTAETEAFF
TRBV10-3	NA	TRBJ2-1	few	TGTGCCATCAGTGAGGACTCTACAGGGAGAGGGTACAATGAGCAGTTCTTC	CAISEDSTGRGYNEQFF
TRBV15	NA	TRBJ2-1	NA	TGTGCCACCAGCAGGGATCTAGCGATGAGCTCCTACAATGAGCAGTTCTTC	CATSRDLAMSSYNEQFF
TRBV6-5	NA	TRBJ1-3	many	TGTGCCAGCAGTTCACCTGGAAACACCATATATTTT	CASSSPGNTIYF
TRBV19	TRBD2	TRBJ2-1	NA	TGTGCCAGTAGTATCGGGCTAGCGGGATACTACAATGAGCAGTTCTTC	CASSIGLAGYYNEQFF
TRBV6-5	NA	TRBJ1-6	many	TGTGCCAGCAGTTTAATACAAGACAATTCACCCCTCCACTTT	CASSLIQDNSPLHF